The 8 T cell receptor beta chains below all came from one sample that was sequenced in a study of early T cells in non-severe SARS-CoV-2 infection. A single record per CDR3 protein comes from TCRdb applying MiXCR to the 5' RACE reads. The sample shows around 84,000 distinct CDR3 sequences, around 14% of them seen only once. What was sequenced was whole blood. All receptors derive from an adult who was a healthcare worker with PCR-confirmed SARS-CoV-2 infection or an uninfected control (not recorded which).

The chain combines TRBV28 with TRBJ2-7; D is possibly TRBD1 (6 bases). Trimming took 2 bases from V and 5 from J, leaving 22 bases between them. The CDR3 has 17 amino acids. The germline V gene encodes CDR1 MDHEN and CDR2 SYDVKM. In DNA, the CDR3 is TGTGCCAGCAGTTTACCCCCGCCGGGCCCCCGGACAGACGAGCAGTACTTC. Translated, it gives CASSLPPPGPRTDEQYF. Filled out from reference TRBV28 and TRBJ2-7, the complete variable domain reads DVKVTQSSRYLVKRTGEKVFLECVQDMDHENMFWYRQDPGLGLRLIYFSYDVKMKEKGDIPEGYSVSREKKERFSLILESASTNQTSMYLCASSLPPPGPRTDEQYFGPGTRLTVT.

The sample holds a few counts of this clonotype. This chain links TRBV25-1 with TRBJ1-1, with 7 bases lining up with TRBD1. Trimming at V came to 7 bases and at J to 4 bases, leaving 6 bases not matched to a gene. Germline V gene lookup returns CDR1 MGHDK and CDR2 SYGVNS. The CDR3 has 13 amino acids. This CDR3 is CASKGAVRTEAFF. The CDR3 nucleotides read TGTGCCAGCAAGGGGGCAGTGCGCACTGAAGCTTTCTTT.

This chain joins TRBV3-1 and TRBJ1-1; no reliable D call. CDR1 LGHDT and CDR2 YNNKEL come from the germline V gene (reference sequence). This CDR3 spans 11 amino acids. The ends were cut back, 4 bases at V and 6 bases at J, with 6 bases in the middle. DNA of the CDR3: TGTGCCAGCAGCCTTAAATCTGAAGCTTTCTTT. The encoded protein is CASSLKSEAFF. The variable domain in full, completed from reference TRBV3-1 and TRBJ1-1, reads DTAVSQTPKYLVTQMGNDKSIKCEQNLGHDTMYWYKQDSKKFLKIMFSYNNKELIINETVPNRFSPKSPDKAHLNLHINSLELGDSAVYFCASSLKSEAFFGQGTRLTVV.

This clonotype has at least ten counts. The chain carries TRBV11-3 and TRBJ2-1; possibly TRBD1 or TRBD2 for D (6 bases each). The CDR3 has 13 amino acids. V was trimmed by 2 bases and J by 12 bases, leaving 14 bases between them. Germline CDR1 and CDR2: SGHNT and YENEEA. The CDR3 DNA reads TGTGCCAGCAGCTTAAGGGACGGAGGGGGGCAGTTCTTC. It is translated as CASSLRDGGGQFF.

This clonotype has at least ten counts. The genes are TRBV13 and TRBJ2-7; 7 nucleotides align to TRBD1. The CDR3 contains 14 residues. In germline, CDR1 is PRHDT, CDR2 FYEKMQ (reference sequence). The ends lost 3 bases at V and 1 base at J; junction bases unmatched: 3. In DNA form, the CDR3 reads TGTGCCAGCAGCTTTTGGGGACAGTCCTACGAGCAGTACTTC. Translating gives CASSFWGQSYEQYF.

This clonotype was seen many times. V gene TRBV28 combines with J gene TRBJ2-1; 10 positions match TRBD2. The length of the CDR3 is 16 residues. Germline assignment: CDR1 MDHEN and CDR2 SYDVKM. V gave up 11 bases and J gave up 8 bases; unmatched junction bases: 18. The CDR3: CAVPGSGRQGTYEQFF. The CDR3 DNA reads TGTGCCGTACCCGGTAGCGGGAGGCAAGGTACGTATGAGCAGTTCTTC.

The chain joins TRBV4-1 to TRBJ1-4; D not resolved. The V gene lost 0 bases and the J gene lost 8 bases, with 19 bases spanning the gap. Germline V lookup: CDR1 MGHRA, CDR2 YSYEKL. The CDR3 covers 17 residues. CDR3 in DNA: TGCGCCAGCAGCCAAGATGGGATTTTGGCAGGCTCCGAAAAACTGTTTTTT. This gives the protein CASSQDGILAGSEKLFF.

The chain recombines TRBV20-1 with TRBJ1-1; D not resolved. The CDR3 contains 14 residues. Germline values: CDR1 DFQATT, CDR2 SNEGSKA (reference sequence). V dropped 0 bases and J dropped 2 bases, with 10 bases sitting between them. The DNA of the CDR3 is TGCAGTGCTAGAGAGGGTCGGGGTAACACTGAAGCTTTCTTT. As protein: CSAREGRGNTEAFF.